This paragraph reports one T cell receptor beta chain. CDR3 length equals 14 residues. Between the trimmed V and J ends, which lost 7 bases and 3 bases, there was a span of 16 bases. Per germline, CDR1 SQVTM and CDR2 ANQGSEA. The sample originates from a study of blood T cell repertoires in COVID-19. Data came from immunoSEQ multiplex PCR; TCRdb stores just in-frame clones and leaves some out. In the table there are 47,000 or so clones, roughly four fifths of which are singletons. The TCR sequence derives from a woman aged 55-70 years with acute or convalescent COVID-19. The chain couples TRBV29-1 to TRBJ1-5, with D unclear. Sequenced sample: peripheral blood. The CDR3 bases are TGCAGCGCTACGGTTGAGGGATTCAATCAGCCCCAGCATTTT. Protein product: CSATVEGFNQPQHF.